This is a list of T cell receptor beta chains from one sample in a study of cytotoxic CD8 clonotypes in ibrutinib-treated CLL. Produced via immunoSEQ multiplex PCR; TCRdb's table is partial and in-frame only. This repertoire shows over 120,000 clones, about three quarters found once; its top ten account for about 5%. Sample: PBMCs, taken after 24 months of ibrutinib treatment. The receptors derive from a human donor with chronic lymphocytic leukemia. Both conserved end residues are trimmed from each CDR3. Each record gives: CDR3 protein, V gene, D gene, J gene, CDR3 length. The D gene is left open where the match is weak.

CDR3aa: ASSVGNSNQPQH
v_gene: TRBV9
d_gene: NA
j_gene: TRBJ1-5
len: 12

CDR3aa: ASSQDTLGGAGTDTQY
v_gene: TRBV4-3
d_gene: NA
j_gene: TRBJ2-3
len: 16

CDR3aa: ASSMWSYGYT
v_gene: TRBV19
d_gene: NA
j_gene: TRBJ1-2
len: 10

CDR3aa: ASSLGGGRGYT
v_gene: TRBV7-6
d_gene: NA
j_gene: TRBJ1-2
len: 11

CDR3aa: ASSYGRERYEQY
v_gene: TRBV6-5
d_gene: TRBD2
j_gene: TRBJ2-7
len: 12

CDR3aa: ASSLGVAGEQF
v_gene: TRBV5-1
d_gene: TRBD2
j_gene: TRBJ2-1
len: 11

CDR3aa: ASSPEGGKDSGKLF
v_gene: TRBV9
d_gene: NA
j_gene: TRBJ1-4
len: 14

CDR3aa: ASSREPGYNEQF
v_gene: TRBV27
d_gene: NA
j_gene: TRBJ2-1
len: 12

CDR3aa: ASSYVGTGRKTQY
v_gene: TRBV6-6
d_gene: TRBD1
j_gene: TRBJ2-5
len: 13

CDR3aa: ASTLGTGGFEKLF
v_gene: TRBV9
d_gene: TRBD1
j_gene: TRBJ1-4
len: 13

CDR3aa: ASSIFAGVATDTQY
v_gene: TRBV27
d_gene: TRBD2
j_gene: TRBJ2-3
len: 14

CDR3aa: ASSVFRDRGYGYT
v_gene: TRBV6-1
d_gene: TRBD1
j_gene: TRBJ1-2
len: 13

CDR3aa: AASGALQETQY
v_gene: TRBV19
d_gene: TRBD2
j_gene: TRBJ2-5
len: 11

CDR3aa: ASRNRDFTDTQY
v_gene: TRBV4-3
d_gene: NA
j_gene: TRBJ2-3
len: 12

CDR3aa: ASSRGGGRQAQY
v_gene: TRBV7-9
d_gene: NA
j_gene: TRBJ2-3
len: 12

CDR3aa: ASSIRLAGGGSYNEQF
v_gene: TRBV19
d_gene: TRBD2
j_gene: TRBJ2-1
len: 16

CDR3aa: ASSLVGKTLDDNEQF
v_gene: TRBV5-1
d_gene: NA
j_gene: TRBJ2-1
len: 15

CDR3aa: ASSQDLVTGATGELF
v_gene: TRBV4-3
d_gene: NA
j_gene: TRBJ2-2
len: 15

CDR3aa: ASSRQGQVAYEQY
v_gene: TRBV7-2
d_gene: NA
j_gene: TRBJ2-7
len: 13

CDR3aa: ASSLGAFYNEQF
v_gene: TRBV7-2
d_gene: NA
j_gene: TRBJ2-1
len: 12

CDR3aa: ASSQGVDPQF
v_gene: TRBV4-3
d_gene: NA
j_gene: TRBJ2-1
len: 10

CDR3aa: ASSYRTGGTEAF
v_gene: TRBV7-9
d_gene: TRBD1
j_gene: TRBJ1-1
len: 12

CDR3aa: ASSGTAVYGYT
v_gene: TRBV28
d_gene: TRBD1
j_gene: TRBJ1-2
len: 11

CDR3aa: ASSLLAASTDTQY
v_gene: TRBV7-3
d_gene: NA
j_gene: TRBJ2-3
len: 13

CDR3aa: ASSPGRLEAF
v_gene: TRBV18
d_gene: NA
j_gene: TRBJ1-1
len: 10

CDR3aa: SASPTDTQY
v_gene: TRBV20-1
d_gene: NA
j_gene: TRBJ2-3
len: 9

CDR3aa: ASRKDRGLGQPQH
v_gene: TRBV6-5
d_gene: TRBD1
j_gene: TRBJ1-5
len: 13

CDR3aa: ASSPVGVADTEAF
v_gene: TRBV2
d_gene: NA
j_gene: TRBJ1-1
len: 13

CDR3aa: ASSSPPRAQDTQY
v_gene: TRBV5-6
d_gene: NA
j_gene: TRBJ2-3
len: 13

CDR3aa: ASSFRTLYGYT
v_gene: TRBV28
d_gene: NA
j_gene: TRBJ1-2
len: 11

CDR3aa: ASSGGSQEPYGYT
v_gene: TRBV2
d_gene: NA
j_gene: TRBJ1-2
len: 13

CDR3aa: ASSLGTYNEQF
v_gene: TRBV7-9
d_gene: NA
j_gene: TRBJ2-1
len: 11

CDR3aa: ASSQGGGGSADTQY
v_gene: TRBV4-3
d_gene: NA
j_gene: TRBJ2-3
len: 14

CDR3aa: ASSRWAGRKTQY
v_gene: TRBV27
d_gene: NA
j_gene: TRBJ2-5
len: 12

CDR3aa: ASSLGGHSYEQY
v_gene: TRBV28
d_gene: NA
j_gene: TRBJ2-7
len: 12

CDR3aa: ASSVRTGLTDTQY
v_gene: TRBV9
d_gene: NA
j_gene: TRBJ2-3
len: 13

CDR3aa: ASSPPGSPLH
v_gene: TRBV6-1
d_gene: NA
j_gene: TRBJ1-6
len: 10

CDR3aa: ASSLAGAGTNYGYT
v_gene: TRBV5-6
d_gene: NA
j_gene: TRBJ1-2
len: 14

CDR3aa: ASSVVALQGGEQF
v_gene: TRBV9
d_gene: NA
j_gene: TRBJ2-1
len: 13

CDR3aa: ASSSPGGGRNTIY
v_gene: TRBV7-9
d_gene: NA
j_gene: TRBJ1-3
len: 13

CDR3aa: ASSARGGSNTEAF
v_gene: TRBV2
d_gene: NA
j_gene: TRBJ1-1
len: 13

CDR3aa: ASSLGTGWFEQY
v_gene: TRBV7-9
d_gene: TRBD1
j_gene: TRBJ2-7
len: 12

CDR3aa: SAHRNPTDTQY
v_gene: TRBV29-1
d_gene: NA
j_gene: TRBJ2-3
len: 11

CDR3aa: ASSPQGDQPQH
v_gene: TRBV7-2
d_gene: TRBD1
j_gene: TRBJ1-5
len: 11

CDR3aa: AIDSGANVLT
v_gene: TRBV28
d_gene: NA
j_gene: TRBJ2-6
len: 10

CDR3aa: ASSPVGGSGNTIY
v_gene: TRBV9
d_gene: NA
j_gene: TRBJ1-3
len: 13

CDR3aa: ASSFWSYEQY
v_gene: TRBV5-6
d_gene: NA
j_gene: TRBJ2-7
len: 10

CDR3aa: ASSLGGLLTQY
v_gene: TRBV5-1
d_gene: TRBD2
j_gene: TRBJ2-3
len: 11

CDR3aa: ASSPFGYTEAF
v_gene: TRBV18
d_gene: NA
j_gene: TRBJ1-1
len: 11

CDR3aa: ASSLVPGRGTDTQY
v_gene: TRBV7-2
d_gene: TRBD2
j_gene: TRBJ2-3
len: 14

CDR3aa: AISGLAGVGDTQY
v_gene: TRBV10-3
d_gene: TRBD2
j_gene: TRBJ2-3
len: 13

CDR3aa: ASSQEGQGANEKLF
v_gene: TRBV4-1
d_gene: TRBD1
j_gene: TRBJ1-4
len: 14

CDR3aa: ASSLVSGTGNNSPLH
v_gene: TRBV5-1
d_gene: TRBD1
j_gene: TRBJ1-6
len: 15

CDR3aa: ASSREGGQVTVGNTIY
v_gene: TRBV2
d_gene: TRBD1
j_gene: TRBJ1-3
len: 16

CDR3aa: ASSPRGAEGYT
v_gene: TRBV18
d_gene: NA
j_gene: TRBJ1-2
len: 11